A single sample gave rise to the 22 T cell receptor beta chains below, sequenced in a study of cytomegalovirus exposure and HLA in healthy donors. The PCR had 60 Vbeta and 13 Jbeta primers. Profiling relied on immunoSEQ multiplex PCR, and the TCRdb table lists in-frame clones only, not all of them. The sample contains about 140,000 clones, around 77% of which appear only once. The specimen was PBMCs. The receptors shown here come from a man aged 25 to 45 in good health.

V and J are TRBV7-8 and TRBJ2-7, with D possibly being TRBD2 (5 bases). Germline CDR1 and CDR2: SGHVS and FQNEAQ. V lost 5 bases and J 0 bases, leaving 17 bases between the germline ends. This CDR3 comprises 16 residues. This CDR3 is CASSARSGRSSYEQYF. DNA for the CDR3: TGTGCCAGCAGCGCGAGGAGCGGCAGGAGCTCCTACGAGCAGTACTTC.

The count of this clone is one. The chain combines TRBV7-9 with TRBJ2-7, with 9 bases matching TRBD2. Germline trimming cut 5 bases from V and 7 bases from J; bases unmatched to any gene: 9. Germline loops: CDR1 SEHNR, CDR2 FQNEAQ (reference sequence). This CDR3 spans 14 amino acids. The CDR3 DNA sequence: TGTGCCAGCAGCCATAGCGGGAGATCCGGGGAGCAGTACTTC. Translated, it gives CASSHSGRSGEQYF.

V usage is TRBV7-3 and J usage is TRBJ2-1, with 9 nucleotides matching TRBD2. CDR3 length: 18 residues. Germline values: CDR1 SGHTA, CDR2 FQGTGA. The junction had 15 bases not matched to a gene; V was cut back by 5 bases and J by 4 bases. The DNA of the CDR3 is TGTGCCAGCAGCCTCACCTCCCCCTCTAGCGGGGCATACAATGAGCAGTTCTTC. Its translation is CASSLTSPSSGAYNEQFF.

V is TRBV28 and J is TRBJ2-7; maybe TRBD2 (5 bases). Per germline, CDR1 MDHEN and CDR2 SYDVKM. Trimming took off 6 bases at V and 0 bases at J, with 12 bases between the two ends. The length of the CDR3 is 14 residues. This CDR3 is CASSPEGLSYEQYF. DNA for the CDR3: TGTGCCAGCAGCCCCGAGGGTCTCTCCTACGAGCAGTACTTC.

This chain joins TRBV7-6 and TRBJ2-7; tentative D call: TRBD2 (7 bases). CDR1 SGHVS and CDR2 FNYEAQ come from the germline V gene. With 5 bases removed from V and 2 bases from J, the gap between germline ends came to 13 bases. The CDR3 is made up of 14 amino acids. The CDR3 DNA reads TGTGCCAGCAGCCTAGGGGGGGGACCCTACGAGCAGTACTTC. Amino acid sequence: CASSLGGGPYEQYF.

The rearrangement joins TRBV5-4 to TRBJ1-5, with D unclear. Trimming took 2 bases from V and 1 from J, leaving 7 bases between them. CDR1 is SGHNT, CDR2 YYREEE, per germline (reference sequence). The CDR3 consists of 14 residues. CDR3 amino acids: CASSLSGSNQPQHF. For the CDR3, the DNA is TGTGCCAGCAGCTTATCGGGGAGCAATCAGCCCCAGCATTTT. Complete variable domain (other parts from reference TRBV5-4 and TRBJ1-5): ETGVTQSPTHLIKTRGQQVTLRCSSQSGHNTVSWYQQALGQGPQFIFQYYREEENGRGNFPPRFSGLQFPNYSSELNVNALELDDSALYLCASSLSGSNQPQHFGDGTRLSIL.

This clone was counted between two and nine times. V and J are TRBV25-1 and TRBJ2-1; 12 bases map to TRBD2. CDR3 length: 15 residues. The V gene's germline CDR1 is MGHDK and CDR2 SYGVNS. Trimming cost V 6 bases and J 4 bases; bases outside gene matches: 4. The CDR3 DNA follows: TGTGCCAGCAGCCCGGGACTAGCGGGTTACAATGAGCAGTTCTTC. Protein: CASSPGLAGYNEQFF. Full variable domain (rest looked up from reference TRBV25-1 and TRBJ2-1): EADIYQTPRYLVIGTGKKITLECSQTMGHDKMYWYQQDPGMELHLIHYSYGVNSTEKGDLSSESTVSRIRTEHFPLTLESARPSHTSQYLCASSPGLAGYNEQFFGPGTRLTVL.

The V and J genes are TRBV27 and TRBJ2-2; tentative D call: TRBD2 (5 bases). Germline V gene data show CDR1 as MNHEY and CDR2 as SMNVEV (reference sequence). Trimming removed 1 base at V and 2 bases at J, with 14 bases between. The CDR3 runs to 17 residues. The CDR3 DNA sequence: TGTGCCAGCAGTTTATACCCCGCGGGCCTCAACACCGGGGAGCTGTTTTTT. It encodes CASSLYPAGLNTGELFF.

The chain is built from TRBV18 and TRBJ2-7; 7 bases agree with TRBD1. The CDR3 is 16 residues long. The trim removed 3 bases at V and 3 bases at J, leaving 11 bases unmatched. Germline V lookup: CDR1 KGHSH, CDR2 LQKENI. CDR3 residues: CASSPQETGFGYEQYF. The CDR3 region has the DNA TGTGCCAGCTCACCCCAGGAGACAGGGTTTGGCTACGAGCAGTACTTC. The full variable domain, in which reference TRBV18 and TRBJ2-7 provide the parts outside the CDR3, is NAGVMQNPRHLVRRRGQEARLRCSPMKGHSHVYWYRQLPEEGLKFMVYLQKENIIDESGMPKERFSAEFPKEGPSILRIQQVVRGDSAAYFCASSPQETGFGYEQYFGPGTRLTVT.

The chain's CDR3 is CASSFAGIQETQYF. CDR3 sequence (DNA): TGTGCCAGCAGCTTTGCAGGAATTCAAGAGACCCAGTACTTC. V gene TRBV11-1 combines with J gene TRBJ2-5; D unclear. V lost 3 bases, J lost 2 bases, and 10 bases lay in between. Germline V lookup: CDR1 SGHAT, CDR2 FQDESV (reference sequence). This CDR3 has 14 amino acids. The entire variable domain, with the rest obtained from reference TRBV11-1 and TRBJ2-5, is as follows: EAEVAQSPRYKITEKSQAVAFWCDPISGHATLYWYRQILGQGPELLVQFQDESVVDDSQLPKDRFSAERLKGVDSTLKIQPAELGDSAMYLCASSFAGIQETQYFGPGTRLLVL.

The CDR3 here is CASSLRQGSVQPQHF. The DNA for the CDR3 is TGTGCCAGCAGTTTGCGACAGGGGTCGGTTCAGCCCCAGCATTTT. J is TRBJ1-5 and V is TRBV6-5; 8 positions agree with TRBD1. Germline CDR1 is MNHEY and CDR2 is SVGAGI. J was trimmed by 6 bases and V by 4 bases; bases with no gene match: 8. This CDR3 has 15 residues.

This chain joins TRBV2 and TRBJ2-5; TRBD2 matches 12 bases. The CDR3 is made up of 15 amino acids. Germline CDR1 SNHLY, CDR2 FYNNEI. After removal of 6 bases from V and 11 bases from J, the junction contained 13 bases not matched to a gene. The DNA for the CDR3 is TGTGCCAGCAGCCCCGGACTAGCGGGAACCAATGAGCAGTACTTC. This encodes CASSPGLAGTNEQYF.

This clone was seen a few times. The gene calls are TRBV13 and TRBJ2-3; 12 nucleotides line up with TRBD2. Per germline, CDR1 PRHDT and CDR2 FYEKMQ (reference sequence). This CDR3 is built from 19 residues. V shed 2 bases, J shed 2 bases, and the junction held 11 bases outside the gene matches. CDR3 region: CASSLLALAGGTYTDTQYF. CDR3 coding DNA: TGTGCCAGCAGCTTACTTGCCCTAGCGGGAGGGACTTACACAGATACGCAGTATTTT.

V and J are TRBV7-3 and TRBJ2-2, with D tentatively TRBD2 (5 bases). V lost 1 base to trimming and J lost 4 bases, with 13 bases between them. The CDR3 totals 16 residues. CDR1 and CDR2 from the germline V gene are SGHTA and FQGTGA. The CDR3 nucleotides are TGTGCCAGCAGCTTAATACCGGGATCGGGCACCGGGGAGCTGTTTTTT. This codes for CASSLIPGSGTGELFF. Based on the CDR3 plus reference TRBV7-3 and TRBJ2-2, the full variable domain is GAGVSQTPSNKVTEKGKYVELRCDPISGHTALYWYRQSLGQGPEFLIYFQGTGAADDSGLPNDRFFAVRPEGSVSTLKIQRTERGDSAVYLCASSLIPGSGTGELFFGEGSRLTVL.

V usage is TRBV9 and J usage is TRBJ2-1; 7 bases line up with TRBD2. The V and J ends lost 4 bases and 5 bases, in that order; junction bases with no gene match: 6. CDR1 SGDLS and CDR2 YYNGEE come from the germline V gene. This CDR3 has 14 residues. The CDR3: CASSPRGSHNEQFF. For the CDR3, the DNA is TGTGCCAGCAGCCCGCGGGGGTCCCACAATGAGCAGTTCTTC.

The genes are TRBV25-1 and TRBJ2-7; 11 nucleotides match TRBD2. Looked up from germline, CDR1 is MGHDK and CDR2 is SYGVNS. The CDR3 has 14 amino acids. V gave up 8 bases and J gave up 3 bases; unmatched junction bases: 6. CDR3 DNA: TGTGCCAGCCGGGGGACTAGCGGTTACTACGAGCAGTACTTC. Residues: CASRGTSGYYEQYF.

This rearrangement joins TRBV28 to TRBJ2-3, with 15 bases that match TRBD2. The CDR3 extends over 14 amino acids. V lost 11 bases and J lost 6; bases outside the gene matches: 6. Germline CDR1 reads MDHEN; CDR2 reads SYDVKM. The CDR3 region is CASGLAGGWDTQYF. In DNA form, the CDR3 reads TGTGCCTCGGGACTAGCGGGAGGATGGGATACGCAGTATTTT. The variable domain in full, completed from reference TRBV28 and TRBJ2-3, reads DVKVTQSSRYLVKRTGEKVFLECVQDMDHENMFWYRQDPGLGLRLIYFSYDVKMKEKGDIPEGYSVSREKKERFSLILESASTNQTSMYLCASGLAGGWDTQYFGPGTRLTVL.

This rearrangement joins TRBV7-3 to TRBJ2-1, with D tentatively TRBD2 (5 bases). The CDR3 extends over 15 amino acids. CDR1 and CDR2 from the germline V gene are SGHTA and FQGTGA. V was shortened by 1 base and J by 8 bases, with 15 bases between the two germline ends. DNA of the CDR3: TGTGCCAGCAGCTTAATGCGCGGCGGGTCCGATGAGCAGTTCTTC. It specifies CASSLMRGGSDEQFF.

The chain employs TRBV27 and TRBJ2-1; 7 bases match TRBD2. In germline, CDR1 is MNHEY, CDR2 SMNVEV (reference sequence). The CDR3 consists of 16 residues. The V segment lost 5 bases and the J segment 5 bases; nucleotides outside the gene matches: 12. The chain's CDR3 is CASSTTSPGRHNEQFF. The CDR3 coding sequence is TGTGCCAGCAGTACAACCTCTCCCGGGAGGCACAATGAGCAGTTCTTC.

In its sample, this clone was seen a few times. This rearrangement joins TRBV27 to TRBJ2-2, with D possibly TRBD1 on 6 matching bases. V was pared by 3 bases and J by 5 bases, with 10 bases between. The germline V gene encodes CDR1 MNHEY and CDR2 SMNVEV (reference sequence). This CDR3 has 14 residues. In DNA, the CDR3 is TGTGCCAGCAGTTTCAACAGGGAAACCGGGGAGCTGTTTTTT. Amino acids: CASSFNRETGELFF.

J is TRBJ1-6 and V is TRBV30, with TRBD1 matching over 7 bases. This CDR3 has 16 amino acids. From germline, CDR1 is GTSNPN and CDR2 SVGIG (reference sequence). With V trimmed by 3 bases and J by 2 bases, 7 bases remained unmatched. In DNA, the CDR3 is TGTGCCTGGAGCCTCCGGGACAGACCCTATAATTCACCCCTCCACTTT. It is translated as CAWSLRDRPYNSPLHF.

The chain carries TRBV7-9 and TRBJ2-6; 9 bases are a match to TRBD1. The CDR3 extends over 19 amino acids. With 5 bases clipped from V and 0 bases from J, the junction kept 11 bases outside the gene matches. CDR1 is SEHNR and CDR2 is FQNEAQ in the germline V gene (reference sequence). CDR3 sequence reads: CASSQFLGQGLSGANVLTF. CDR3 sequence (DNA): TGTGCCAGCAGCCAGTTCTTAGGACAGGGGCTCTCTGGGGCCAACGTCCTGACTTTC.